This entry lists 26 T cell receptor beta chains sequenced from one sample in a study of T-cell memory formation after mild COVID-19. TCRdb called the 5' RACE reads again in MiXCR, with one record for every CDR3 protein. The data hold fewer than 550,000 distinct CDR3 sequences, with 20% observed a single time. The sequencing input was PBMCs or a T cell subset sorted from them (not recorded which). These receptors were taken from an adult woman who had mild COVID-19 (a few samples of this study predate the infection). Cell type and time point are not known.

V gene TRBV4-2 combines with J gene TRBJ1-3; D is ambiguous. Trimming took off 7 bases at V and 4 bases at J, with 14 bases between the two ends. Looked up from germline, CDR1 is LGHNA and CDR2 is YNFKEQ. This CDR3 contains 14 residues. CDR3 sequence (DNA): TGTGCCAGCACGACCGCGGGGTTCGGAAACACCATATATTTT. Its protein is CASTTAGFGNTIYF.

This clonotype occurred a few times. This sequence joins TRBV7-3 and TRBJ2-1; the match to TRBD2 covers 10 bases. Germline V gene data show CDR1 as SGHTA and CDR2 as FQGTGA. V shed 5 bases, J shed 7 bases, and the junction held 8 bases outside the gene matches. The CDR3 loop spans 15 amino acids. The CDR3 spells CASSRTSGMVNEQFF. CDR3 in DNA: TGTGCCAGCAGCCGAACTAGCGGGATGGTTAATGAGCAGTTCTTC.

The genes are TRBV18 and TRBJ2-5; D gene ambiguous. The germline V gene encodes CDR1 KGHSH and CDR2 LQKENI. Trimming cost V 3 bases and J 1 base, with 9 bases left between them. The CDR3 extends over 14 amino acids. CDR3 residues: CASSPMIGQETQYF. DNA of the CDR3: TGTGCCAGCTCACCGATGATAGGCCAAGAGACCCAGTACTTC.

This clonotype was seen many times. V is TRBV30 and J is TRBJ1-1; no definite D call. Per germline, CDR1 GTSNPN and CDR2 SVGIG (reference sequence). Trimming took off 2 bases at V and 4 bases at J, with 11 bases between the two ends. CDR3 size: 13 residues. The CDR3 loop reads CAWSRDRGTEAFF. As DNA, the CDR3 is TGTGCCTGGAGTCGGGATCGGGGCACTGAAGCTTTCTTT.

J is TRBJ2-5 and V is TRBV12-3 or TRBV12-4; 8 bases fit TRBD2. V lost 5 bases, J lost 5 bases, and 10 bases stayed unmatched. This CDR3 spans 15 amino acids. In nucleotides, the CDR3 is TGTGCCAGCAGTCTAGAGGTCGGGGGGGTGGAGACCCAGTACTTC. Its translation: CASSLEVGGVETQYF.

This clonotype was picked up a small number of times. This chain links TRBV24-1 with TRBJ2-5; the D gene could be TRBD1 or TRBD2 (5 bases each). CDR1 and CDR2 (germline): KGHDR, SFDVKD. This CDR3 contains 13 residues. The V gene lost 5 bases and the J gene lost 5 bases, with 11 bases spanning the gap. Written as DNA, the CDR3 is TGTGCCACCAGTGGAGGGGCGTCGGAGACCCAGTACTTC. As protein: CATSGGASETQYF.

This clonotype was counted only a few times. The V and J genes are TRBV7-8 and TRBJ1-5; D perhaps matches TRBD1 (5 bases). This CDR3 contains 13 residues. The germline CDR1 and CDR2 sequences are SGHVS and FQNEAQ. V dropped 1 base and J dropped 6 bases, with 7 bases sitting between them. The CDR3 sequence is CASSLVRGQPQHF. DNA of the CDR3: TGTGCCAGCAGCTTAGTGAGGGGTCAGCCCCAGCATTTT.

The rearrangement joins TRBV3-1 to TRBJ1-1; a weak D match, TRBD1 (5 bases). The CDR3 is 13 residues long. Germline V CDR1 and CDR2: LGHDT, YNNKEL (reference sequence). With 3 bases removed from V and 4 bases from J, the gap between germline ends came to 9 bases. CDR3 DNA: TGTGCCAGCAGCCAGCGCGGGGCCACTGAAGCTTTCTTT. Residues: CASSQRGATEAFF.

This chain joins TRBV5-6 and TRBJ2-6, with D uncertain. The germline V gene has CDR1 SGHDT and CDR2 YYEEEE. V was pared by 2 bases and J by 2 bases, with 8 bases between. The CDR3 has 15 amino acids. The CDR3 region is CASSFGRAGANVLTF. The CDR3 DNA follows: TGTGCCAGCAGCTTCGGCCGGGCTGGGGCCAACGTCCTGACTTTC. The full variable domain, its missing parts supplied by reference TRBV5-6 and TRBJ2-6, is DAGVTQSPTHLIKTRGQQVTLRCSPKSGHDTVSWYQQALGQGPQFIFQYYEEEERQRGNFPDRFSGHQFPNYSSELNVNALLLGDSALYLCASSFGRAGANVLTFGAGSRLTVL.

This chain's CDR3 is CAISDFPGLDTEAFF. In DNA form, the CDR3 reads TGTGCCATCAGTGATTTTCCGGGGTTGGACACTGAAGCTTTCTTT. This sequence joins TRBV10-3 and TRBJ1-1, with D hard to call. Between the trimmed V and J ends, which lost 3 bases and 3 bases, there was a span of 14 bases. The CDR3 extends over 15 amino acids. The V gene's germline CDR1 is ENHRY and CDR2 SYGVKD.

This clonotype was seen more than once but under ten times. The genes are TRBV20-1 and TRBJ2-1, with 7 bases identical to TRBD2. Trimming took 1 base from V and 3 from J; bases not matched to a gene: 6. The CDR3 is 15 residues long. Per the germline V gene, CDR1 is DFQATT and CDR2 is SNEGSKA (reference sequence). In nucleotides, the CDR3 is TGCAGTGCTAGAGCTAGACTAGCTGGCTACAATGAGCAGTTCTTC. It is translated as CSARARLAGYNEQFF.

The chain carries TRBV29-1 and TRBJ2-5, with TRBD2 as a possible D gene (6 bases). CDR3 length: 12 residues. The V and J ends lost 3 bases and 4 bases respectively, with 9 bases between them. CDR1 and CDR2 (germline): SQVTM, ANQGSEA. Here the CDR3 DNA reads TGCAGCGTTGAGGGGGGACGAGAGACCCAGTACTTC. This codes for CSVEGGRETQYF.

The CDR3 nucleotides read TGTGCCAGCTCACCAAGGGCGTTCAGGTCCCAAGAGACCCAGTACTTC. Its protein product is CASSPRAFRSQETQYF. The chain carries TRBV18 and TRBJ2-5, with D unresolved. V was clipped by 2 bases and J by 1 base, with 14 bases between them. From germline, CDR1 is KGHSH and CDR2 LQKENI. The CDR3 runs to 16 residues.

This clonotype was counted only a few times. V and J are TRBV29-1 and TRBJ2-7; 10 bases are shared with TRBD1. With V trimmed by 4 bases and J by 5 bases, 5 bases remained unmatched. This CDR3 has 13 amino acids. Germline loops: CDR1 SQVTM, CDR2 ANQGSEA. CDR3 nucleotides: TGCAGCGTTGGGGACAGGGGATTCCACGAGCAGTACTTC. It specifies CSVGDRGFHEQYF.

The V call is TRBV14, the J call TRBJ2-7; a possible D gene is TRBD1 (6 bases). This CDR3 spans 17 amino acids. Trimming left V 3 bases short and J 4 bases short, with 22 bases between. The V gene's germline CDR1 is SGHDN and CDR2 FVKESK. The CDR3 nucleotides read TGTGCCAGCAGCCATCTAGGGGGTCCTCCAGATCTATACGAGCAGTACTTC. Translating it yields CASSHLGGPPDLYEQYF.

There are a few counts of this clonotype. The V call is TRBV2, the J call TRBJ2-4, with D unclear. Germline V CDR1 and CDR2: SNHLY, FYNNEI. Trimming stripped 3 bases from V and 0 bases from J, with 9 bases between. This CDR3 region has 15 residues. The CDR3 nucleotides are TGTGCCAGCAGTGAGCTTGCCCTAGCCAAAAACATTCAGTACTTC. As protein: CASSELALAKNIQYF.

V gene TRBV7-2 combines with J gene TRBJ1-2; D is uncertain. The CDR3 is made up of 15 amino acids. Germline CDR1 reads SGHTA; CDR2 reads FQGNSA. Trimming removed 0 bases at V and 2 bases at J, with 10 bases between. The CDR3 loop reads CASSLASAGNYGYTF. The CDR3 DNA sequence: TGTGCCAGCAGCTTAGCGTCGGCCGGGAACTATGGCTACACCTTC.

This clonotype was counted between two and nine times. This chain links TRBV24-1 with TRBJ2-5; either TRBD1 or TRBD2 may fit D (6 bases each). Germline CDR1 and CDR2: KGHDR and SFDVKD. The CDR3 extends over 13 amino acids. Between the trimmed V and J ends, which lost 8 bases and 3 bases, there was a span of 12 bases. CDR3 in amino acids: CATKGDWEETQYF. The CDR3 nucleotides are TGTGCCACCAAGGGGGACTGGGAAGAGACCCAGTACTTC.

This clonotype was recorded only once. The chain has TRBV20-1 and TRBJ1-2, with a tentative D call TRBD1 (5 bases). V was trimmed by 0 bases and J by 4 bases, leaving 18 bases between them. The CDR3 is 16 amino acids. In germline, CDR1 is DFQATT, CDR2 SNEGSKA (reference sequence). CDR3 sequence reads: CSARDGLSGTFYGYTF. The CDR3 DNA follows: TGCAGTGCTAGAGATGGGCTTTCAGGGACGTTCTATGGCTACACCTTC.

J is TRBJ2-7 and V is TRBV29-1; D is uncertain. The CDR3 is 12 residues long. Germline CDR1 and CDR2: SQVTM and ANQGSEA. Trimming left V 3 bases short and J 4 bases short, with 10 bases between. The CDR3 DNA is TGCAGCGTTGAGGTCCTGGGATACGAGCAGTACTTC. It is translated as CSVEVLGYEQYF.

The V call is TRBV11-2, the J call TRBJ2-3; a possible D gene is TRBD2 (6 bases). Deletions cut 3 bases from V and 2 bases from J, with 12 bases between. In germline, CDR1 is SGHAT, CDR2 FQNNGV. This CDR3 is built from 15 residues. The CDR3 DNA reads TGTGCCAGCAGCTTCGGGGGAGCGAACACAGATACGCAGTATTTT. Translated: CASSFGGANTDTQYF. Using reference TRBV11-2 and TRBJ2-3 for the parts outside the CDR3, the full variable domain is EAGVAQSPRYKIIEKRQSVAFWCNPISGHATLYWYQQILGQGPKLLIQFQNNGVVDDSQLPKDRFSAERLKGVDSTLKIQPAKLEDSAVYLCASSFGGANTDTQYFGPGTRLTVL.

The rearrangement links TRBV3-1 to TRBJ2-5, with D possibly being TRBD2 (6 bases). Germline V gene data show CDR1 as LGHDT and CDR2 as YNNKEL (reference sequence). CDR3 length equals 17 residues. V lost 3 bases, J lost 0 bases, and 17 bases lay in between. CDR3 nucleotide sequence: TGTGCCAGCAGCCATTTTCCGGAGGGCATGTACCAAGAGACCCAGTACTTC. Its translation: CASSHFPEGMYQETQYF.

This chain links TRBV4-3 with TRBJ1-2; no definite D call. This CDR3 has 14 amino acids. The V gene's germline CDR1 is LGHNA and CDR2 YSLEER. V lost 1 base to trimming and J lost 2 bases, with 8 bases between them. The CDR3 nucleotides are TGCGCCAGCAGCCAAGGGGTACAGAACTATGGCTACACCTTC. Translated, it gives CASSQGVQNYGYTF.

The genes are TRBV7-2 and TRBJ2-1, with 10 bases lining up with TRBD2. The germline gives CDR1 SGHTA, CDR2 FQGNSA. Trimming at V came to 6 bases and at J to 2 bases, leaving 4 bases not matched to a gene. CDR3 length: 15 residues. The CDR3 region is CASRPAGGTYNEQFF. The CDR3 DNA sequence: TGTGCCAGCAGACCAGCGGGGGGGACCTACAATGAGCAGTTCTTC.

The CDR3 loop is CASRLGQLQETQYF. CDR3 nucleotides: TGTGCCAGTAGGTTGGGACAGTTACAAGAGACCCAGTACTTC. The chain uses TRBV6-1 and TRBJ2-5; TRBD1 aligns across 7 bases. V was clipped by 9 bases and J by 2 bases; unmatched bases: 9. CDR1 is MNHNS and CDR2 is SASEGT in the germline V gene. The CDR3 consists of 14 residues.

This clonotype was detected a few times. The CDR3 DNA is TGTGCCAGCAACGCGGGACAGGGTGAAGAGACCCAGTACTTC. This encodes CASNAGQGEETQYF. This chain connects TRBV12-3 or TRBV12-4 to TRBJ2-5; 9 bases align to TRBD1. V gave up 7 bases and J gave up 3 bases; unmatched junction bases: 6. This CDR3 contains 14 residues.